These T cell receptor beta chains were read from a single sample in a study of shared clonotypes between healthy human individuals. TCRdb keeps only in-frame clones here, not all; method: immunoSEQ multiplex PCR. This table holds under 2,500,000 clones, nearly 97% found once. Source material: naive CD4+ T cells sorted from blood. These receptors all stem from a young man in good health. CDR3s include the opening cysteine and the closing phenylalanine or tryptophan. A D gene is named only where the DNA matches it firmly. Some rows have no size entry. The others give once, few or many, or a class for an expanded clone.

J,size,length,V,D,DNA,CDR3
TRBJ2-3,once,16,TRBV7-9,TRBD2,TGTGCCAGCAGCCCGCAAGGACTAGCGGGGTCGGATACGCAGTATTTT,CASSPQGLAGSDTQYF
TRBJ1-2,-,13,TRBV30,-,TGTGCCTGGATTAAAGACAAGAACTATGGCTACACCTTC,CAWIKDKNYGYTF
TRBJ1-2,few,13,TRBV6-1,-,TGTGCCAGCTCGAAGGACAGAAACTATGGCTACACCTTC,CASSKDRNYGYTF
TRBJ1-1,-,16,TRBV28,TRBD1,TGTGCCAGCAGTTTTGGGGACAGGGGTGGGTACACTGAAGCTTTCTTT,CASSFGDRGGYTEAFF
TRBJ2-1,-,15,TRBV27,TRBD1,TGTGCCAGCACCTCCGGGACAGGTTTATACAATGAGCAGTTCTTC,CASTSGTGLYNEQFF
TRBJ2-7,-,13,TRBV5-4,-,TGTGCCAGCAGCCCAGATGTAAACTACGAGCAGTACTTC,CASSPDVNYEQYF
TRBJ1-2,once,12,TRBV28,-,TGTGCCAGCAGTTTCTCGAACTATGGCTACACCTTC,CASSFSNYGYTF
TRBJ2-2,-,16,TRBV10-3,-,TGTGCCATCAGTGAGGCAAGCAAAGCGAACACCGGGGAGCTGTTTTTT,CAISEASKANTGELFF
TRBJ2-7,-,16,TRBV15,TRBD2,TGTGCCACCAGCAGACCTGGCCTAGCGGGGATGGGCGAGCAGTACTTC,CATSRPGLAGMGEQYF
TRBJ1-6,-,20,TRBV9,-,TGTGCCAGCAGCCCACGTAGGGACTCATCCTGGGGCTCCTATAATTCACCCCTCCACTTT,CASSPRRDSSWGSYNSPLHF
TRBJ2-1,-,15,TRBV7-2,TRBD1,TGTGCCAGCAGCATTACAGGGGGCGCTAGAAATGAGCAGTTCTTC,CASSITGGARNEQFF
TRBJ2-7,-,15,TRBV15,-,TGTGCCACCAGCAGAGATCGCGCAGGGACATACGAGCAGTACTTC,CATSRDRAGTYEQYF
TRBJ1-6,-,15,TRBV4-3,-,TGCGCCAGCAGCCAAGTGGGCGGGACGGTTTCACCCCTCCACTTT,CASSQVGGTVSPLHF
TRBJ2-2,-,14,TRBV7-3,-,TGTGCCAGCAGCCCGCGGACGAGGACCGGGGAGCTGTTTTTT,CASSPRTRTGELFF
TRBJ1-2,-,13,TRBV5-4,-,TGTGCCAGCAGCTTGGAGGTCAGCTATGGCTACACCTTC,CASSLEVSYGYTF
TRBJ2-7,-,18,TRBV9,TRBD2,TGTGCCAGCAGCTCCTCGGGACTAGCGGGGGATCCCTCCTACGAGCAGTACTTC,CASSSSGLAGDPSYEQYF
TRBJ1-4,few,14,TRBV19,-,TGTGCCAGTAGGTGGGACGGAGCTAATGAAAAACTGTTTTTT,CASRWDGANEKLFF
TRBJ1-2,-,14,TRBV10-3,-,TGTGCCATCAGTGAATTCCCGGATATCTATGGCTACACCTTC,CAISEFPDIYGYTF
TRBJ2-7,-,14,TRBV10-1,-,TGCGCCAGCATGGCAGGTACACCCCCCTACGAGCAGTACTTC,CASMAGTPPYEQYF
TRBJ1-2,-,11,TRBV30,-,TGTGCCTGTGAAAGAGCCTATGGCTACACCTTC,CACERAYGYTF
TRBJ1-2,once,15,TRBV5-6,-,TGTGCCAGCAGCTTGGCGCAGTCGGGTCTCTATGGCTACACCTTC,CASSLAQSGLYGYTF
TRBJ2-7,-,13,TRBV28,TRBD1,TGTGCCAGCTGGCGGACAGGGAACTACGAGCAGTACTTC,CASWRTGNYEQYF
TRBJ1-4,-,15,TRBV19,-,TGTGCCAGTAGTGTCCAGGGCCTGGGGAATGAAAAACTGTTTTTT,CASSVQGLGNEKLFF
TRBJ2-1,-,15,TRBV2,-,TGTGCCAGCAGTGAACTGGGGTCGGGTTACAATGAGCAGTTCTTC,CASSELGSGYNEQFF
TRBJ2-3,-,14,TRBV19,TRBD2,TGTGCCAGTAGCGGGTCTAGCGGGGGAGATACGCAGTATTTT,CASSGSSGGDTQYF
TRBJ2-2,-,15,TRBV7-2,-,TGTGCCAGCGTTTTTACACCTGGGAACACCGGGGAGCTGTTTTTT,CASVFTPGNTGELFF
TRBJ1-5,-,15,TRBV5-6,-,TGTGCCAGCAGCTCGACGGGGGGAGCCAATCAGCCCCAGCATTTT,CASSSTGGANQPQHF
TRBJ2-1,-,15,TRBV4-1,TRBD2,TGCGCCAGCAGCCCGGGACTAGCGGTGTACAATGAGCAGTTCTTC,CASSPGLAVYNEQFF
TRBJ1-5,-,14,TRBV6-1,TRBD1,TGTGCCAGCAAGACAGGGGGCGTGAATCAGCCCCAGCATTTT,CASKTGGVNQPQHF
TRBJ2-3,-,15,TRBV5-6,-,TGTGCCAGCAGCTTGGGCAGCCTTAGCACAGATACGCAGTATTTT,CASSLGSLSTDTQYF
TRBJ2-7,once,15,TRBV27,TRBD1,TGTGCCAGCAGTCCCGGACAGGGCCGCTCCTACGAGCAGTACTTC,CASSPGQGRSYEQYF
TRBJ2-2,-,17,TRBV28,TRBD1,TGTGCCAGCAGTTTGGCAGGGGGCGCGTCGGACACCGGGGAGCTGTTTTTT,CASSLAGGASDTGELFF
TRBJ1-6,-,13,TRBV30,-,TGTGCCTGCGTGAGGGATCAGAATTCACCCCTCCACTTT,CACVRDQNSPLHF